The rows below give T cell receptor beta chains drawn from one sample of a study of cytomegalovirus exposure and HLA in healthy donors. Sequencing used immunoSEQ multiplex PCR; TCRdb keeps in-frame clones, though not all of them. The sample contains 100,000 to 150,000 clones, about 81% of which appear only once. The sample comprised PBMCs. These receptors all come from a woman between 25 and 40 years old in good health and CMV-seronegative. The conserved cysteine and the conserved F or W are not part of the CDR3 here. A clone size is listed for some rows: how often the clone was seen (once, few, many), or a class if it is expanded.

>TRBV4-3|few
ASSHDIGMGTRPYNEQF
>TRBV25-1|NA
ASSRASGLTDTQY
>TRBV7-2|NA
ASSATGGYGYT
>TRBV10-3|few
AITAGEGNEQF
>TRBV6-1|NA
ASTSGGAGVNEQF
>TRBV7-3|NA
ASSFGGAKKAF
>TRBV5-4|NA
ASSPQGGPYNEQF
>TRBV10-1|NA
ASSESGLANPYEQY
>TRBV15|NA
ATSLAVGTGELF
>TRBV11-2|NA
ASSLEQGGYNEQF
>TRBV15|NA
ATSRVRTGAEKLF
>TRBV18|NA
ASSPTDRVGETQY
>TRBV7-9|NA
ASSPGTSGSYEQF
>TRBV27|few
ASSLYRDYGYT
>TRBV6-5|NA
ASTHRGNYGYT
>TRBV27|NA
ASSLFEGGTNGNTIY
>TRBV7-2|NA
ASSLAGLANTGELF
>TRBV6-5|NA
ASSYSGGIGAGTQY
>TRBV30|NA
AWSPGLAQRQETQY
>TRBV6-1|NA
ASSEGGGLAGVNEQF
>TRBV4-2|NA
ASSQWTGSNEKLF
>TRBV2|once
ASSMTSGTLYNEQF
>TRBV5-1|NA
ASSLTGDTEAF
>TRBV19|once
ASSDGTSGFNEQF
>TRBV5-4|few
ASSLKGVEQY
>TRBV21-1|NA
ASSLQRTGPMFQETQY
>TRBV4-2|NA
ASSQDPGTSGSQTQY
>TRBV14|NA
ASSQWAGNTEAF
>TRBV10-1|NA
ASSPGQGVGANVLT
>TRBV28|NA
ASSAQGWGNQPQH
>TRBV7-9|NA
ASSFQAGGNNEQF
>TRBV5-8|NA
ASSSSTGAYEQY
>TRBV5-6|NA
ASSKDTNIQY
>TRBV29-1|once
SVEGDRGRGEQY